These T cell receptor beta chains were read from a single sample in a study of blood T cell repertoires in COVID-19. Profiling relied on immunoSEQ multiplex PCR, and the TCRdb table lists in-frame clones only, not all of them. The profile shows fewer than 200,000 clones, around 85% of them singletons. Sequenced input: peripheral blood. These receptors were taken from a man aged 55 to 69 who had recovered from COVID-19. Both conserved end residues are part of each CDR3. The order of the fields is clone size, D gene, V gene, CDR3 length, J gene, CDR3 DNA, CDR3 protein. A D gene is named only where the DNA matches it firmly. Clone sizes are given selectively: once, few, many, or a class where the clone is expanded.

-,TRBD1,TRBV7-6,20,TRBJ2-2,TGTGCCAGCAGCTTACGTATCCCCCATCTCGGGACAGGGCACACCGGGGAGCTGTTTTTT,CASSLRIPHLGTGHTGELFF
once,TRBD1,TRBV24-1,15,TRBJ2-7,TGTGCCACCAGTGAAGCCGGGACAGGGTTCTACGAGCAGTACTTC,CATSEAGTGFYEQYF
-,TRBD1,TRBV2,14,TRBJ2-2,TGTGCCAGCAGGCTGGACAGGGGGAACGGGGAGCTGTTTTTT,CASRLDRGNGELFF
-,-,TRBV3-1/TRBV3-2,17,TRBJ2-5,TGTGCCAGCAGCCCCCCCCAGCGCGGGGGCCTCCCAGAGACCCAGTACTTC,CASSPPQRGGLPETQYF
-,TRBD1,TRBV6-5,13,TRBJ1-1,TGTGCCAGCAGGGGGAGGACAGGCCCTGAAGCTTTCTTT,CASRGRTGPEAFF
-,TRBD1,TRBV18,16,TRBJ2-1,TGTGCCAGCTCACCTCGGGACAGGGTAAAAAACAATGAGCAGTTCTTC,CASSPRDRVKNNEQFF
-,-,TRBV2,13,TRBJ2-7,TGTGCCAGCACCCAAGGAGTAGAGGGCGAGCAGTACTTC,CASTQGVEGEQYF
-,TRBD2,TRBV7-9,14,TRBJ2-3,TGTGCCAGCAGCTCCGGTTACGGGGGGGATACGCAGTATTTT,CASSSGYGGDTQYF
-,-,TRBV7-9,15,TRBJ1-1,TGTGCCAGCAGCGATCGACAGACTGGGGATGAAGAAGCTTTCTTT,CASSDRQTGDEEAFF
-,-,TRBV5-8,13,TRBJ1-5,TGTGCCAGCAGCTTGCAGGCTGATCAGCCCCAGCATTTT,CASSLQADQPQHF
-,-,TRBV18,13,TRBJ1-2,TGTGCCAGCTCACCACAGGCGAGGGAGGGCTACACCTTC,CASSPQAREGYTF